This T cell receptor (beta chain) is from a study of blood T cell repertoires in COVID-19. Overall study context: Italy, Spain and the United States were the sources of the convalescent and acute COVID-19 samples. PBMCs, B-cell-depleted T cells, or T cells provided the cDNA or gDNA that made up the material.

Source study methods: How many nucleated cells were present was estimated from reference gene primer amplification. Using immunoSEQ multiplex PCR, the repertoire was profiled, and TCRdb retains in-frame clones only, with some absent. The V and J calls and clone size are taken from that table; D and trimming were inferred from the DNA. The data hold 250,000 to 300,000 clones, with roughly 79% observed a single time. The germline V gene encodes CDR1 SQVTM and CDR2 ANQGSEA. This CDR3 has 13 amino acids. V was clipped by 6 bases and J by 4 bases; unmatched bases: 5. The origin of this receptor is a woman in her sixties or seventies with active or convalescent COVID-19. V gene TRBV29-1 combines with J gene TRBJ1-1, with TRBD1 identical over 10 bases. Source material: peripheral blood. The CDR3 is CSVATGGGTEAFF. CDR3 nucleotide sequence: TGCAGCGTGGCGACAGGGGGCGGCACTGAAGCTTTCTTT.